This T cell receptor (beta chain) was sequenced during a study of blood T cell repertoires in COVID-19. Study-wide background: Whether acute or convalescent, the COVID-19 samples came from the United States, Italy and Spain. Sample material is recorded as cDNA or gDNA derived from T cells, B-cell-depleted T cells, or PBMCs.

Per the original methods: The assay estimated nucleated cells by amplifying reference gene primers. Sequencing was performed with immunoSEQ multiplex PCR; in TCRdb, only in-frame clones are kept and a portion is missing. V and J calls and clone size are given by that table; D and trimming were obtained from the DNA. The table has more than 70,000 clones, over 75% seen once. The CDR3 length is 19 residues. Germline lookup yields CDR1 MDHEN and CDR2 SYDVKM. V was trimmed by 1 base and J by 1 base, leaving 21 bases between them. The source of this sequence is a man aged 50 or older with active COVID-19. Sequencing input: peripheral blood. The rearrangement joins TRBV28 to TRBJ2-3, with D tentatively TRBD2 (6 bases). The CDR3 DNA follows: TGTGCCAGCAGTTTATCGACCCTCCGTGGCGGGGCGGGCACAGATACGCAGTATTTT. Translation gives CASSLSTLRGGAGTDTQYF.